This T cell receptor (beta chain) was recorded in a study of T cells in women clearing cervical HPV infection. With regard to this clone: What it binds is unknown. Read data end 3 residues before the CDR3 end; the end is taken from the germline J gene.

Assay: immunoSEQ multiplex PCR; the TCRdb copy retains only in-frame clones and omits some. In all, the sample yields 20,000 to 25,000 clones. General observations from the study: T-cell numbers per sample were unknown and may explain richness differences. TRBV6-7 relative abundance averaged 0.11% in cases and approximately 0.15% in controls. CIN3+ cases had significantly higher TCR richness than controls; evenness did not differ. Richness plus V gene abundances separated cases from controls with AUC around 0.79.

Trimming removed 5 bases from V and 2 bases from J, with 10 bases in between. Germline assignment: CDR1 SGHNT and CDR2 YYREEE (reference sequence). The CDR3 runs 13 residues. The chain carries TRBV5-4 and TRBJ2-5; no clear D gene. The specimen sequenced was blood buffy coat. This TCR was sampled from a woman aged 18 to 75 with a cervical HPV16 infection that either progressed to CIN3+ or cleared (not recorded which). Incomplete CDR3 DNA: TGTGCCAGCAGGCGGAGTTTACAAGAGACC. It codes for CASRRSLQET. The CDR3 as a whole reads CASRRSLQETQYF. Full variable domain (missing parts from reference TRBV5-4 and TRBJ2-5): ETGVTQSPTHLIKTRGQQVTLRCSSQSGHNTVSWYQQALGQGPQFIFQYYREEENGRGNFPPRFSGLQFPNYSSELNVNALELDDSALYLCASRRSLQETQYFGPGTRLLVL.